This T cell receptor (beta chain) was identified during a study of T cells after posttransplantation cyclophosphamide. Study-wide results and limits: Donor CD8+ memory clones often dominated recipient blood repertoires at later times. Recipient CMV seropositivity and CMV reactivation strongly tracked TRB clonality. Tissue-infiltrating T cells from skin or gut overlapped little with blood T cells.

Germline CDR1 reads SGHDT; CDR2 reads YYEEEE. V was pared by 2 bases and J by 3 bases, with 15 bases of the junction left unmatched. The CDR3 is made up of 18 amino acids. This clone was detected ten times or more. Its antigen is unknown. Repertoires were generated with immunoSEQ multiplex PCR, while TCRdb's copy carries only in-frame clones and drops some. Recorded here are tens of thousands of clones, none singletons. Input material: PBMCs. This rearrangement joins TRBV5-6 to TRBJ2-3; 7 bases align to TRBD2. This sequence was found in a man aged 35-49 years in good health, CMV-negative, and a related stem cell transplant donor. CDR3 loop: CASSFPKMISGKTDTQYF. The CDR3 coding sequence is TGTGCCAGCAGCTTCCCCAAAATGATCAGCGGGAAGACAGATACGCAGTATTTT.